Following are 15 T cell receptor beta chains from one sample sequenced in a study of blood T cell repertoires in COVID-19 (TCRdb year 2020). Library preparation used the immunoSEQ multiplex PCR assay. Here the immuneACCESS table is served through TCRdb, limited to in-frame sequences with V and J called. Missing clones are a known gap in these copies; in checked studies unresolved V genes cover under half, and the rest lacks a known reason. The sample data list about 150,000 clones, and over 75% of these were observed just once. The top ten clones comprise 7% to 7.5% of the sample. Specimen: PBMCs or T cells enriched from blood (not recorded which). These receptor sequences come from a woman in her forties or fifties who had recovered from COVID-19.

The chain employs TRBV19 and TRBJ1-5, with TRBD1 identical over 9 bases. J lost 6 bases, V lost 6 bases, and 6 bases had no gene match. Germline lookup yields CDR1 LNHDA and CDR2 SQIVND (reference sequence). This CDR3 has 14 residues. In nucleotides, the CDR3 is TGTGCCAGTAGGGGACAGGGTGTAAGTCAGCCCCAGCATTTT. Its protein product is CASRGQGVSQPQHF.

V gene TRBV28 combines with J gene TRBJ2-1; TRBD2 agrees at 12 bases. The germline gives CDR1 MDHEN, CDR2 SYDVKM. This CDR3 has 15 residues. With 2 bases clipped from V and 9 bases from J, the junction kept 5 bases outside the gene matches. CDR3: CASSLALAGGFEQFF. CDR3 nucleotides: TGTGCCAGCAGTTTAGCACTAGCGGGAGGATTTGAGCAGTTCTTC.

The rearrangement links TRBV5-4 to TRBJ2-2, with a tentative D call TRBD2 (6 bases). Germline V gives CDR1 SGHNT, CDR2 YYREEE (reference sequence). V dropped 0 bases and J dropped 5 bases, with 11 bases sitting between them. This CDR3 has 15 amino acids. CDR3: CASSLAAGRTGELFF. The CDR3 coding sequence is TGTGCCAGCAGCTTGGCAGCAGGGAGGACCGGGGAGCTGTTTTTT.

The V call is TRBV10-2, the J call TRBJ2-6; a possible D gene is TRBD2 (6 bases). This CDR3 is built from 16 residues. Germline V gene data show CDR1 as WSHSY and CDR2 as SAAADI. V lost 7 bases to trimming and J lost 0 bases, with 13 bases between them. The CDR3 loop is CASTLGGPSGANVLTF. The CDR3 DNA reads as TGCGCCAGCACCTTGGGGGGACCCTCTGGGGCCAACGTCCTGACTTTC.

This sequence joins TRBV10-1 and TRBJ2-1; the match to TRBD1 covers 7 bases. There are 14 residues in the CDR3. The V and J ends lost 3 bases and 5 bases, in that order; junction bases with no gene match: 4. From germline, CDR1 is WNHNN and CDR2 SYGVQD (reference sequence). CDR3 loop: CASSEAGTDNEQFF. DNA of the CDR3: TGCGCCAGCAGTGAAGCCGGGACAGACAATGAGCAGTTCTTC.

The gene calls are TRBV5-1 and TRBJ1-2, with a weak D call TRBD1 (6 bases). This CDR3 has 13 residues. Germline V gene sequence: CDR1 SGHRS, CDR2 YFSETQ. The ends were cut back, 3 bases at V and 8 bases at J, with 14 bases in the middle. The CDR3 region is CASSSLQGRGYTF. The CDR3 bases are TGCGCCAGCAGCTCGCTACAGGGTCGAGGCTACACCTTC.

The rearrangement joins TRBV7-8 to TRBJ1-2; D is undetermined. This CDR3 is built from 15 residues. V was cut by 1 base and J by 0 bases, with 9 bases left in between. Germline-derived CDR1 and CDR2 are SGHVS and FQNEAQ. The DNA for the CDR3 is TGTGCCAGCAGCTTAGGGCAGGCGACTAACTATGGCTACACCTTC. Translation gives CASSLGQATNYGYTF.

The rearrangement joins TRBV6-5 to TRBJ1-1; 7 positions match TRBD1. CDR1 and CDR2 from the germline V gene are MNHEY and SVGAGI. This CDR3 region has 16 residues. V was clipped by 3 bases and J by 4 bases; unmatched bases: 11. For the CDR3, the DNA is TGTGCCAGCAGTTATACCAACAGGGGACGGCGCACTGAAGCTTTCTTT. Amino acids: CASSYTNRGRRTEAFF.

V and J are TRBV19 and TRBJ1-1, with D possibly matching TRBD1 (5 bases). The CDR3 has 14 residues. With 8 bases removed from V and 1 base from J, the gap between germline ends came to 14 bases. Germline CDR1 is LNHDA and CDR2 is SQIVND (reference sequence). DNA for the CDR3: TGTGCCAGTGCCCGCGGGGACCCGAACACTGAAGCTTTCTTT. Its protein is CASARGDPNTEAFF.

The chain combines TRBV2 with TRBJ1-2; the D is unclear. Germline V gene data show CDR1 as SNHLY and CDR2 as FYNNEI. The CDR3 loop spans 16 amino acids. V was pared by 4 bases and J by 3 bases, with 18 bases between. The CDR3 DNA reads as TGTGCCAGCAGTGGCCTACCCAGGCCCCGCGACTATGGCTACACCTTC. Translated, it gives CASSGLPRPRDYGYTF.

The genes are TRBV9 and TRBJ1-2, with a weak D call TRBD1 (6 bases). This CDR3 is 14 amino acids long. The V and J ends lost 4 bases and 4 bases respectively, with 14 bases between them. The germline gives CDR1 SGDLS, CDR2 YYNGEE. The CDR3 region has the DNA TGTGCCAGCAGCCCGGCCGGACAGAGCTATGGCTACACCTTC. As protein: CASSPAGQSYGYTF.

The rearrangement joins TRBV30 to TRBJ1-6; D gene unclear. Per germline, CDR1 GTSNPN and CDR2 SVGIG (reference sequence). The V end lost 0 bases, the J end lost 11 bases, and 11 bases lay between the germline ends. There are 13 residues in the CDR3. CDR3 residues: CAWSVSGLTPLHF. The CDR3 DNA follows: TGTGCCTGGAGTGTAAGCGGCCTCACACCCCTCCACTTT.

The V gene is TRBV2, the J gene TRBJ1-4; weak D call: TRBD1 (5 bases). Germline V gives CDR1 SNHLY, CDR2 FYNNEI. The CDR3 consists of 14 residues. The V and J ends lost 1 base and 8 bases respectively, with 11 bases between them. The DNA of the CDR3 is TGTGCCAGCAGTGAAGTCCAGGGCAGAGAAAAACTGTTTTTT. Protein product: CASSEVQGREKLFF.

The chain has TRBV7-2 and TRBJ1-1; the match to TRBD1 covers 11 bases. Germline trimming cut 4 bases from V and 11 bases from J; bases unmatched to any gene: 6. Germline V gene sequence: CDR1 SGHTA, CDR2 FQGNSA. The CDR3 extends over 13 amino acids. CDR3 loop: CASSSGQGASAFF. As DNA, the CDR3 is TGTGCCAGCAGCTCTGGACAGGGGGCTTCGGCTTTCTTT.

CDR3 in DNA: TGTGCCCGGGCCCAGGGATCAGGAACTGAAGCTTTCTTT. It is translated as CARAQGSGTEAFF. The chain recombines TRBV30 with TRBJ1-1; tentative D call: TRBD1 (5 bases). The CDR3 is made up of 13 amino acids. The ends were cut back, 8 bases at V and 5 bases at J, with 18 bases in the middle. Germline V gives CDR1 GTSNPN, CDR2 SVGIG (reference sequence).